Listed below are T cell receptor beta chains from one sample, sequenced in a study of early T cells in non-severe SARS-CoV-2 infection. From the 5' RACE reads, TCRdb called clonotypes with MiXCR, one entry per CDR3 protein. The repertoire consists of more than 40,000 distinct CDR3 sequences, with 5% to 6% occurring once and the leading ten covering 5% to 6.5%. The material sequenced was whole blood, taken at baseline. These receptors were taken from an adult who was a healthcare worker with PCR-confirmed SARS-CoV-2 infection or an uninfected control (not recorded which). The CDR3 runs from the conserved cysteine through the conserved F or W. D genes are given only for firm matches. Size tells how often a clone was seen (once, few, many) or the class of an expanded clone, and some rows leave it out.

j_call clone_size d_call v_call cdr3_length cdr3_nt cdr3_aa
TRBJ2-1 once TRBD1 TRBV27 14 TGTGCCAGCAGTCTGTCCGACAGGGCTAATGAGCAGTTCTTC CASSLSDRANEQFF
TRBJ2-5 . . TRBV2 13 TGTGCCAGCAGTGACGGTACGGGGAAGACCCAGTACTTC CASSDGTGKTQYF
TRBJ2-5 . . TRBV11-2 15 TGTGCCAGCAGCCTAGGTAATGGGGCGGAAGAGACCCAGTACTTC CASSLGNGAEETQYF
TRBJ2-3 many TRBD1 TRBV6-6 17 TGTGCCAGCACCACAACAGACAGGGCACTGCACAGGGATACGCAGTATTTT CASTTTDRALHRDTQYF
TRBJ1-6 few . TRBV28 15 TGTGCCAGCAGCCCTAGGGGGGCTGTGGGTTCACCCCTCCACTTT CASSPRGAVGSPLHF
TRBJ2-7 many . TRBV10-3 13 TGTGCCATCAGTACGAGGGAGGACACCGAGCAGTACTTC CAISTREDTEQYF
TRBJ2-7 many . TRBV7-2 16 TGTGCCAGCAGCCGAAATTATGGGACTTCCCCCATCGAGCAGTACTTC CASSRNYGTSPIEQYF
TRBJ2-7 many TRBD1 TRBV20-1 13 TGCAGTGCTTACCGGGACAGCACCTACGAGCAGTACTTC CSAYRDSTYEQYF
TRBJ2-5 many TRBD1 TRBV11-2 16 TGTGCCAGCAGCTTAGGGATCGGGACAGGGAAAGAGACCCAGTACTTC CASSLGIGTGKETQYF
TRBJ2-3 . . TRBV11-3 15 TGTGCCAGCAGCTCTCAGCGGGCACCCACAGATACGCAGTATTTT CASSSQRAPTDTQYF
TRBJ2-7 many . TRBV2 15 TGTGCCAGCAGTGAAGGGGTGGTGGGCCCCTACGAGCAGTACTTC CASSEGVVGPYEQYF
TRBJ1-1 many TRBD1 TRBV27 13 TGTGCCAGCAGGGCGGGACAGGGAAATGAAGCTTTCTTT CASRAGQGNEAFF
TRBJ1-2 few . TRBV28 15 TGTGCCAGCAGCGAATCCGGGCCTCCTTTAATCGTCTACACCTTC CASSESGPPLIVYTF
TRBJ1-3 many . TRBV2 16 TGTGCCAGCAGCATTGGGCGCGATCACTCTGGAAACACCATATATTTT CASSIGRDHSGNTIYF
TRBJ2-5 many . TRBV4-1 14 TGCGCCAGCAGCCTAACAGGGTTGGGGGAGACCCAGTACTTC CASSLTGLGETQYF
TRBJ1-6 few . TRBV15 15 TGTGCCACCAGCAGCCGGGACGGAGCTAATTCACCCCTCCACTTT CATSSRDGANSPLHF
TRBJ1-5 many . TRBV6-5 12 TGTGCCAGCAGTTACGAGGGTCAGCCCCAGCATTTT CASSYEGQPQHF
TRBJ2-5 many TRBD2 TRBV4-1 17 TGCGCCAGCAGCCAAGAGAGACTCGCGGGGGAAGGAGAGACCCAGTACTTC CASSQERLAGEGETQYF
TRBJ2-7 . TRBD2 TRBV11-2 17 TGTGCCAGCAGCTACGTCGCGGCGGGAGACTGGGCCTACGAGCAGTACTTC CASSYVAAGDWAYEQYF
TRBJ1-2 many . TRBV29-1 10 TGCAGCGTTGGCAGGGAGGGCTACACCTTC CSVGREGYTF
TRBJ1-1 many TRBD1 TRBV3-1 12 TGTGCCAGCAGCCAACAGGGGGCTGAAGCTTTCTTT CASSQQGAEAFF
TRBJ2-3 few TRBD2 TRBV10-2 16 TGCGCCAGCAGTGAGTCTTTTCGTCTAGCGGGAGAAGCGCAGTATTTT CASSESFRLAGEAQYF
TRBJ2-1 many . TRBV7-2 12 TGTGCCAGCAGCCGCCCGCCGGGACTGCAGTTCTTC CASSRPPGLQFF
TRBJ1-5 . . TRBV7-2 16 TGTGCCAGCAGCTTAGAGGCGACTGGTAGCAATCAGCCCCAGCATTTT CASSLEATGSNQPQHF
TRBJ1-1 many . TRBV29-1 12 TGCAGCGTTGCGGTGGGGAACACTGAAGCTTTCTTT CSVAVGNTEAFF
TRBJ2-3 many TRBD2 TRBV25-1 19 TGTGCCAGCAGCCCAAGCCGGACTAGCGGGACAAGTCGTCAAGATACGCAGTATTTT CASSPSRTSGTSRQDTQYF
TRBJ2-7 many . TRBV6-2/TRBV6-3 15 TGTGCCAGCAGTTACACGGCCTCGGGGACCTCCGAGCAGTACTTC CASSYTASGTSEQYF
TRBJ2-3 many . TRBV25-1 16 TGTGCCAGCAGTACAACTCCAGGAATATACACAGATACGCAGTATTTT CASSTTPGIYTDTQYF
TRBJ1-1 medium-sized . TRBV7-9 20 TGTGCCAGCAGCTACATTACAGGGAGTTTGCTTTCAGAAATGAACACTGAAGCTTTCTTT CASSYITGSLLSEMNTEAFF
TRBJ2-7 few . TRBV20-1 15 TGCAGTGCTAGACCGCATCAGGGGAGAGGATACGGGCAGTACTTC CSARPHQGRGYGQYF
TRBJ1-5 few . TRBV21-1 15 TGTGCCAGCAGCAAAGTGGGCAGGAGCAATCAGCCCCAGCATTTT CASSKVGRSNQPQHF
TRBJ2-1 . TRBD2 TRBV20-1 14 TGCAGTGCGAGACTAGCGGGAGGCTACAATGAGCAGTTCTTC CSARLAGGYNEQFF
TRBJ2-1 many . TRBV12-3/TRBV12-4 17 TGTGCCAGCAGTCTTAGGGGGTTGGGGCGGTCCTACAATGAGCAGTTCTTC CASSLRGLGRSYNEQFF
TRBJ2-1 . . TRBV3-2 18 TGTGCCAGCAGCCTGCCGGGAGCGGGAGTTTGGGCCTACAATGAGCAGTTCTTC CASSLPGAGVWAYNEQFF
TRBJ2-1 . . TRBV6-1 16 TGTGCCAGCAGTGAAGCGGCCAGAGGGAGTTACAATGAGCAGTTCTTC CASSEAARGSYNEQFF
TRBJ2-6 few TRBD1 TRBV7-8 19 TGTGCCAGCAGCTTTATGCCGGGACAGGGAGTCTCTGGGGCCAACGTCCTGACTTTC CASSFMPGQGVSGANVLTF
TRBJ1-2 . . TRBV19 17 TGTGCCAGTAGTATTGAAAATCCGGGAGTCGCGAACTATGGCTACACCTTC CASSIENPGVANYGYTF
TRBJ2-7 many . TRBV29-1 13 TGCAGCGCACGACAGGTGGGATCCTACGAGCAGTACTTC CSARQVGSYEQYF
TRBJ1-3 . TRBD1 TRBV5-5 16 TGTGCCAGCAGCTTGTCCGGGACAGGCTTTGGAAACACCATATATTTT CASSLSGTGFGNTIYF
TRBJ2-3 many . TRBV3-1 15 TGTGCCAGCAGCCAAGATGAGGGGGAGATAGATACGCAGTATTTT CASSQDEGEIDTQYF
TRBJ2-5 many . TRBV5-6 11 TGTGCCAGCAGCTCCGGAGAGACCCAGTACTTC CASSSGETQYF
TRBJ2-5 many . TRBV10-1 15 TGCGCCAGCAGTGAGCAGGTGGCGGGCCAAGAGACCCAGTACTTC CASSEQVAGQETQYF
TRBJ2-2 . TRBD2 TRBV6-5 16 TGTGCCAGCAGCCTCCTCGGCGGGGGGAACACCGGGGAGCTGTTTTTT CASSLLGGGNTGELFF
TRBJ2-1 . . TRBV7-3 16 TGTGCCAGCAGCTTAACGCTCGTAGATCCCCGCAATGAGCAGTTCTTC CASSLTLVDPRNEQFF
TRBJ2-5 many . TRBV29-1 14 TGCAGCGTAGGACCCTTTGGGAACCAAGAGACCCAGTACTTC CSVGPFGNQETQYF
TRBJ1-2 few TRBD1 TRBV2 14 TGTGCCGGGCGCCGGGACAGGGACTCCTATGGCTACACCTTC CAGRRDRDSYGYTF
TRBJ2-3 many TRBD2 TRBV7-8 15 TGTGCCAGCAGCTTGGCTAGCGGTGGCACAGATACGCAGTATTTT CASSLASGGTDTQYF
TRBJ2-7 many TRBD1 TRBV7-9 15 TGTGCCAGCAGCCTCCGGGGACAGAGCTCCTACGAGCAGTACTTC CASSLRGQSSYEQYF
TRBJ1-2 . TRBD1 TRBV30 16 TGTGCCTGGAAAAGACCCGGAGACAGGGAAGCCTATGGCTACACCTTC CAWKRPGDREAYGYTF
TRBJ1-1 . TRBD1 TRBV7-3 16 TGTGCCAGCAGCGACTGGGACAGGGGATATGACACTGAAGCTTTCTTT CASSDWDRGYDTEAFF
TRBJ2-3 many . TRBV5-1 13 TGCGCCAGCAGCTTGAGTAGTTTGGATACGCAGTATTTT CASSLSSLDTQYF
TRBJ2-7 . . TRBV20-1 15 TGCAGTGCTTTTCCGCCCTTGCAAGAATCCTACGAGCAGTACTTC CSAFPPLQESYEQYF
TRBJ2-1 many . TRBV21-1 18 TGTGCCAGCCCCAAGATCGGACAGAACGGCGGGAGTGTGAATGAGCAGTTCTTC CASPKIGQNGGSVNEQFF
TRBJ2-1 many . TRBV10-3 13 TGTGCCATCAGGGCGGACGTTCAGCAAGAGCAGTTCTTC CAIRADVQQEQFF
TRBJ1-5 many . TRBV28 15 TGTGCCAGCAGTTCCCATCAGTGGATAGACCAGCCCCAGCATTTT CASSSHQWIDQPQHF
TRBJ2-7 many . TRBV21-1 13 TGTGCTGAAAACGTCGGACAGCGCTACGAGCAGTACTTC CAENVGQRYEQYF
TRBJ2-3 many . TRBV12-5 12 TGTGCTAGTGGAGACAGCACAGATACGCAGTATTTT CASGDSTDTQYF
TRBJ2-5 many . TRBV20-1 13 TGCAGTGCTAGAGATATGGCTAGAGAGACCCAGTACTTC CSARDMARETQYF
TRBJ1-5 few . TRBV19 14 TGTGCCAGTACTACCCCGGGGTGGGGACAGCCCCAGCATTTT CASTTPGWGQPQHF